The source of this TCR beta chain is a study of CD8 T cells in Susac syndrome. Study in general: Sequencing included Susac syndrome patients, about 6 of them with active disease and roughly eight in remission. Blood was drawn from patients with Susac syndrome. At that point, they were therapy-naive, on corticosteroids, or on intravenous immunoglobulin alone.

Random hexamers primed reverse transcription of about 0.5 to 1 ug RNA. TCRdb re-analysed the immunoSEQ multiplex PCR reads in MiXCR, keeping a single row per CDR3 protein. The repertoire holds about 170,000 distinct CDR3 sequences, with roughly 95% as singletons. From blood CD8+ and CD4+ T cells, TCR beta sequences were generated. As to this clonotype: The antigen remains unidentified.

The study's findings and limits: Within Susac syndrome CD4+ T cell repertoires, clonal expansion was not evident.

The CDR3 has 15 amino acids. V dropped 3 bases and J dropped 5; count of bases not matched to a gene: 9. The rearrangement joins TRBV12-3 or TRBV12-4 to TRBJ1-2; 7 bases align to TRBD1. The sample consisted of CD4+ T cells from PBMCs. This receptor was obtained from a human donor with Susac syndrome. Here the CDR3 reads CASSLRGGGPYGYTF. The CDR3, as DNA: TGTGCCAGCAGTTTGCGAGGAGGGGGCCCTTATGGCTACACCTTC.